This T cell receptor beta chain was captured by sequencing in a study of Graves' ophthalmopathy and Graves' hyperthyroidism (dated by TCRdb to between 2018 and 2020). For the wider study: Peripheral blood was collected at initial diagnosis, before any treatment. T-cell repertoires of thyroid tissue and blood were compared in a handful of hyperthyroidism patients. For independent validation, a separate cohort was made up of about 18 hyperthyroidism patients plus 17 patients who later progressed from hyperthyroidism to ophthalmopathy. The roughly 100 discovery patients were divided at random into training and test sets in a 7:3 ratio. In total, approximately 130 blood samples were TCR-sequenced: around 42 ophthalmopathy, approximately 75 hyperthyroidism and around 17 hyperthyroidism-to-ophthalmopathy patients. Once sampling was done, hyperthyroidism patients were given methimazole at a starting dose of 30 mg daily, while ophthalmopathy patients were given high-dose intravenous methylprednisolone. To explore V-J signatures distinguishing ophthalmopathy from hyperthyroidism, a discovery set of 100 patients (fewer than 45 ophthalmopathy, around 55 stable hyperthyroidism) was enrolled. To tell Graves' ophthalmopathy apart from Graves' hyperthyroidism, and to predict which patients would progress to ophthalmopathy, the study relied on TCR beta repertoire signatures.

The full study reports these points: Ophthalmopathy was separated from stable hyperthyroidism by the 13-signature model with about 90% sensitivity and roughly 83% specificity in cross-validation and with 80%/75% in the test set. In validation, the model predicted ophthalmopathy progression with nearly 71% sensitivity and approximately 78% specificity; some 13 predicted patients were CT-confirmed with GO in a median of around 6 months. Most of the expanded thyroid clonotypes with a frequency above 0.001 were also detected in blood, and it was suggested that the thyroid immune response may be reflected by blood repertoires. No statistical method was used to set the sample size in advance, and the investigators knew which group each participant was assigned to.

For repertoire sequencing, the TCR beta CDR3 regions were amplified from RNA transcripts. The first round was an RT-PCR using HTBI primers with the Qiagen OneStep RT-PCR kit, and this first round was followed by a second-round multiplex PCR, then size selection and purification. Libraries were sequenced on an Illumina HiSeq2000 using paired-end 100 bp reads. On the study's bioinformatics: Reads were processed with SOAPnuke, discarding reads with adapters, uncalled bases, mean Phred below 15, or no exact constant-primer or identifier match. High-quality paired reads were merged with COPE v1.2.5. Clonotypes were defined as unique nucleotide sequences and were aligned to IMGT TRB V, D and J references using MiTCR v1.1. Only V-J combinations with frequency above 0.0001 were analysed, covering 98% to 99.2% of repertoires. A TCR clonal expansion and chaos score per V-J combination was defined as the ratio of F50 clonal expansion to chaos observed in the TCRdist matrix. Welch's t-statistics and random forest were used to narrow the features down to 10 to 15 V-J combinations, which were then fed into a naive Bayes classifier. The Morisita-Horn index was used to measure how similar the thyroid and blood repertoires were. TCRdb passed the public sequencing reads through fastp at Q25 and MiXCR, retaining productive beta sequences. Entries are consolidated by CDR3 protein sequence, retaining the most common genes and DNA. These V and J calls originate from TCRdb's pipeline instead of the authors' own analysis. Across this sample there are 200,000 to 250,000 distinct CDR3 sequences, with roughly 29% seen only once. The ten largest account for around 10% of the sample.

About this clonotype itself: The specificity of this receptor is unknown. Base-call qualities are not available, and no considerably larger clone is one nucleotide away.

Ophthalmopathy patients had moderately to severely active disease, Clinical Activity Score of at least 3, NOSPECS grade of at least 4, and disease duration under 3 months. Patients were excluded if they had other autoimmune diseases, uncontrolled infections, pregnancy or lactation. Clinical symptoms, serum thyroxine, TRAb, thyroid ultrasound and orbital computed tomography were used for diagnosis. PBMCs were isolated from approximately 10 ml of fresh peripheral blood by Ficoll-Paque density gradient centrifugation. Total RNA was extracted using Trizol reagent, and RNA quality was checked on an Agilent 2100 Bioanalyzer. The germline V gene encodes CDR1 SGHAT and CDR2 FQNNGV. Reading from cysteine to phenylalanine, the CDR3 counts 16 amino acids. Left in the record is the CDR3 DNA by itself, 48 bases read in frame from the first base. The junction shows trimming of 2 bases on V and 2 bases on J, and the gene matches do not reach 8 bases of it.

This chain joins TRBV11-2 to TRBJ2-7, with 8 central nucleotides matching TRBD2. The sequenced sample consisted of peripheral blood. This TCR was recovered from a man over 45 with Graves' ophthalmopathy. Donor details come from another sample of the same person, matched by shared clones. The DNA sequence is given as TGTGCCAGCAGCTTATATGTAGCGGGGCCACCCTACGAGCAGTACTTC. It specifies CASSLYVAGPPYEQYF.